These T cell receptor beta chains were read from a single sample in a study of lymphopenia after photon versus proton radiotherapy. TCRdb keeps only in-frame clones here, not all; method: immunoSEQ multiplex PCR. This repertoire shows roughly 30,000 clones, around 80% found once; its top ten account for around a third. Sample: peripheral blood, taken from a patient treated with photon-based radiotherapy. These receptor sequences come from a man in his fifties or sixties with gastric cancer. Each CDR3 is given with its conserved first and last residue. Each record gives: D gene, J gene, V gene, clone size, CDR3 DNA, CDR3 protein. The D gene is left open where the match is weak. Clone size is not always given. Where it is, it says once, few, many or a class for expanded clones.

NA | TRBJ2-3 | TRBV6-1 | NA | TGTGCCAGCAGTGAACGGGCGGGGGCCCTCGTAGATACGCAGTATTTT | CASSERAGALVDTQYF
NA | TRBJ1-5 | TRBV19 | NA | TGTGCCAGTAGTTACCCGAATCAGCCCCAGCATTTT | CASSYPNQPQHF
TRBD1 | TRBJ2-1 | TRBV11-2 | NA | TGTGCCAGCAGCTCCGAGGACAGGGGGAGGGACAATGAGCAGTTCTTC | CASSSEDRGRDNEQFF
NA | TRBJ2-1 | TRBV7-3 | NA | TGTGCCAGCAGCTTCCCGCCGGGGGAGCAGTTCTTC | CASSFPPGEQFF
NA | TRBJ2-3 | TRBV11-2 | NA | TGTGCCAGCAGCTTAGCGGGTTCTAGCACAGATACGCAGTATTTT | CASSLAGSSTDTQYF
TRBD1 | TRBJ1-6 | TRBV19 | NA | TGTGCCAGTAACCAGGCGGGACAGGGGAATTCACCCCTCCACTTT | CASNQAGQGNSPLHF
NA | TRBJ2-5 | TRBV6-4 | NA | TGTGCCAGCAGTGACTTCCCGGACGAAGAGACCCAGTACTTC | CASSDFPDEETQYF
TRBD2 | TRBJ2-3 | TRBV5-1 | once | TGCGCCAGCAGCGCCGGACTAGCGGGGGGGCGAGATACGCAGTATTTT | CASSAGLAGGRDTQYF
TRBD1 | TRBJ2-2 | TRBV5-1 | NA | TGCGCCAGCAGCCTGGATGGGACAGGGATCACCGGGGAGCTGTTTTTT | CASSLDGTGITGELFF
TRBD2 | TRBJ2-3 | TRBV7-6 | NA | TGTGCCAGCAGCTTAATAGCGGGGGCTACAGATACGCAGTATTTT | CASSLIAGATDTQYF
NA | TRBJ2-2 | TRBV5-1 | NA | TGCGCCAGCAGCTTGGAGCCAAACACCGGGGAGCTGTTTTTT | CASSLEPNTGELFF
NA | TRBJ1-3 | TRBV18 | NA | TGTGCCAGCTCACCAAAGATTGGGGGAACTGGAAACACCATATATTTT | CASSPKIGGTGNTIYF
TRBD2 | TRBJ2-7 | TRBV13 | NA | TGTGCCAGCAGCTCAACTAGCGGGGGACCATCCTGGATCTCCTACGAGCAGTACTTC | CASSSTSGGPSWISYEQYF
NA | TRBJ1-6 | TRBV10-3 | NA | TGTGCCTCTGAGGGATCCGGGTTTAATTCACCCCTCCACTTT | CASEGSGFNSPLHF
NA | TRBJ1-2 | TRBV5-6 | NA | TGTGCCAGCAGCTTGGGTCCCTTAACAAGGTTGGACTTC | CASSLGPLTRLDF
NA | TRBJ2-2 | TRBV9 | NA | TGTGCCAGCAGCGTAGATCAGGGCTCGAACACCGGGGAGCTGTTTTTT | CASSVDQGSNTGELFF
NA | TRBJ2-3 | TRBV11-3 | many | TGTGCCAGCAGCTGGACTACACGGGATACGCAGTATTTT | CASSWTTRDTQYF
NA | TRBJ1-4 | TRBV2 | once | TGTGCCAGCATGTTGGGGGGTGGAAAACTGTTTTTT | CASMLGGGKLFF
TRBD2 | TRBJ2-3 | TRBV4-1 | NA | TGCGCCAGCAGCCAAGTTGCGGGGGGCCCGGATACGCAGTATTTT | CASSQVAGGPDTQYF
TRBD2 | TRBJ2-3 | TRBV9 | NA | TGTGCCAGCAGCGTAGGGGTAGCGGGGGTCACAGATACGCAGTATTTT | CASSVGVAGVTDTQYF
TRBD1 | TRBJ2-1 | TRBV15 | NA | TGTGCCACCAGCAGACCGGGACAGCTTTACAATGAGCAGTTCTTC | CATSRPGQLYNEQFF
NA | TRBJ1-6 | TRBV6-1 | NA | TGTGCCAGCAGTGGGGAGGTTTTTAATTCACCCCTCCACTTT | CASSGEVFNSPLHF
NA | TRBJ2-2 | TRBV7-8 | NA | TGTGCCAGCAGTTTTGAAAACACCGGGGAGCTGTTTTTT | CASSFENTGELFF
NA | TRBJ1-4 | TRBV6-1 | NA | TGTGCCAGCAATGAAGCGTCCCAGGGACGGAGAGAAAAACTGTTTTTT | CASNEASQGRREKLFF
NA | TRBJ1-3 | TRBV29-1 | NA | TGCAGCGTTCAATTTGACAGCTCTGGAAACACCATATATTTT | CSVQFDSSGNTIYF
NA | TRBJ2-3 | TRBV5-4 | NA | TGTGCCAGCAGCTCTTACGACAGCACAGATACGCAGTATTTT | CASSSYDSTDTQYF
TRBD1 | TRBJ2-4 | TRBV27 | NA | TGTGCCAGCAGTTTTTGGGACAGGGCACTAGCCAAAAACATTCAGTACTTC | CASSFWDRALAKNIQYF
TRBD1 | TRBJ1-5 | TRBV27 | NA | TGTGCCAGCAGTTTATACTACAGGGGGGGGGCGAATCAGCCCCAGCATTTT | CASSLYYRGGANQPQHF
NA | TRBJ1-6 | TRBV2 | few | TGTGCCAGCAGCACGGGTTCTTCCCCTTCCTCACCCCTCCACTTT | CASSTGSSPSSPLHF
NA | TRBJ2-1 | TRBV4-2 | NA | TGTGCCAGCAGACGTTCCCCGGGAGAGTCCTACAATGAGCAGTTCTTC | CASRRSPGESYNEQFF
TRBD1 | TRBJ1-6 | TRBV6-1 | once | TGTGCCACCAAGGGGGGGACAGCTAATTCACCCCTCCACTTT | CATKGGTANSPLHF
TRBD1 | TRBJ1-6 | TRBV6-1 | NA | TGTGCCAGCAGTACGGACAGGGATTATAATTCACCCCTCCACTTT | CASSTDRDYNSPLHF
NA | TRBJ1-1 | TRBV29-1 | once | TGCAGCGTTGGATGGTTAAGTGAAGCTTTCTTT | CSVGWLSEAFF
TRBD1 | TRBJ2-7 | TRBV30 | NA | TGTGCCTGGGACAGGGGGCTTTCCTACGAGCAGTACTTC | CAWDRGLSYEQYF
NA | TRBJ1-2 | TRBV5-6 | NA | TGTGCCAGCAGCCTAACTGTCGGGGGCAACTATGGCTACACCTTC | CASSLTVGGNYGYTF
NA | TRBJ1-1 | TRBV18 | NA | TGTGCCAGCTCACCCGCGGCTGAAGCTTTCTTT | CASSPAAEAFF
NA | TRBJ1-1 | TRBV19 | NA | TGTGCCAGTAGTATAATAAGACAGGCGGGGCCAACTGAAGCTTTCTTT | CASSIIRQAGPTEAFF
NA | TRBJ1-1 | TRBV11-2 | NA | TGTGCCAGCAGAAGGGGGGGAATGAACACTGAAGCTTTCTTT | CASRRGGMNTEAFF
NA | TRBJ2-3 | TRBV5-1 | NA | TGCGCCAGCAGACAGGGTATATCAGATACGCAGTATTTT | CASRQGISDTQYF
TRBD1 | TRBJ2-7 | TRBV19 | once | TGTGCCAGTAGTATAGCCCCCGGACAGGTCTACGAGCAGTACTTC | CASSIAPGQVYEQYF
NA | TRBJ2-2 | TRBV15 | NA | TGTGCCACCAGCAGAGCTGGGGAGCTGTTTTTT | CATSRAGELFF
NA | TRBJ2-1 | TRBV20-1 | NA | TGCAGTGCGAGCTACAATGAGCAGTTCTTC | CSASYNEQFF
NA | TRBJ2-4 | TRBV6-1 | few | TGTGCCAGCAGTGAATCCGGGCCCGGCGCCTTGACCAAAAACATTCAGTACTTC | CASSESGPGALTKNIQYF
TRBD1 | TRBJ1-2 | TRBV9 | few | TGTGCCAGCAGCGTAGGGGACAGGAAAATCTATGGCTACACCTTC | CASSVGDRKIYGYTF
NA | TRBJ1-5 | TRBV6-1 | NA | TGTGCCAGCGCTTGGCGGGACTCAAATCAGCCCCAGCATTTT | CASAWRDSNQPQHF
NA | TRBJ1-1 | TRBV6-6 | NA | TGTGCCAGCAGTAAGGGAATTAAGAACACTGAAGCTTTCTTT | CASSKGIKNTEAFF
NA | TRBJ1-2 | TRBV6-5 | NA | TGTGCCAGCAGTTACTCGGTCGGGGGTGGCTATGGCTACACCTTC | CASSYSVGGGYGYTF
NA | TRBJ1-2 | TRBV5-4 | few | TGTGCCAGCAGCTCAGCCGGGACGGATCCCTATGGCTACACCTTC | CASSSAGTDPYGYTF
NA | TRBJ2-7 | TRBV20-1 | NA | TGCAGTGCCTTTCTCATCGAGCAGTACTTC | CSAFLIEQYF
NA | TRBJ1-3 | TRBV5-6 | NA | TGTGCCAGCAGCTTGTACTCTGGAAACACCATATATTTT | CASSLYSGNTIYF
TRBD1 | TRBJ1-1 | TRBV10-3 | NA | TGTGCCATCAGTGCTGGTGCAGGGGGCACTGAAGCTTTCTTT | CAISAGAGGTEAFF
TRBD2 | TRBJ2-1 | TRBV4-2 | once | TGTGCCAGCAGCCAAGATCTAGCGGGACTAGCGCCGGAGCAGTTCTTC | CASSQDLAGLAPEQFF
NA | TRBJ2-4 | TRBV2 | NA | TGTGCCAGCAGTGAAGCACCCGGGTACGACATTCAGTACTTC | CASSEAPGYDIQYF
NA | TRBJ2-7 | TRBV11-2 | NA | TGTGCCAGCAGCTTAGAACAGCTCCACTACGAGCAGTACTTC | CASSLEQLHYEQYF